The clone carrying this T cell receptor (beta chain) was found many times. TCRdb redid the calling of the 5' RACE reads with MiXCR, one entry per CDR3 protein. Among 150,000 to 200,000 distinct CDR3 sequences listed, 9.5% to 13% were seen once. This sample is drawn from a study of T-cell memory formation after mild COVID-19. Germline-derived CDR1 and CDR2 are SEHNR and FQNEAQ (reference sequence). Trimming removed 5 bases from V and 1 base from J, with 17 bases in between. This CDR3 is built from 17 residues. This clonotype was sampled from a young man who had mild COVID-19 (a few samples of this study predate the infection). Cell type and time point are not known. Sample: PBMCs or a T cell subset sorted from them (not recorded which). This rearrangement joins TRBV7-9 to TRBJ1-4; D perhaps matches TRBD1 (6 bases). CDR3 coding DNA: TGTGCCAGCAGCGGCCATATACAGGGACGAACTAATGAAAAACTGTTTTTT. The encoded protein is CASSGHIQGRTNEKLFF.